This TCR beta chain stems from a study of shared T cell receptors in the human thymus. Profiled with immunoSEQ multiplex PCR; TCRdb holds only in-frame clones, not every one. This table has approximately 660,000 clones, roughly 90% appearing once. The CDR3 is made up of 15 amino acids. Germline CDR1 MNHNS, CDR2 SASEGT. J lost 5 bases, V lost 5 bases, and 7 bases had no gene match. The data were also submitted as part of a second study, on human thymus T cells. That report notes: All donors were healthy Finnish infants who were undergoing corrective surgery to treat congenital heart defects. Thymus tissue was removed during corrective cardiac surgery. An apparent bias in V and J gene usage was seen in thymic and blood repertoires. Related studies found that unrelated individuals share highly overlapping thymic repertoires.

The genes are TRBV6-1 and TRBJ2-1; 9 nucleotides agree with TRBD1. The source is a boy less than two years old with a congenital heart defect. Sequencing was carried out using thymocytes. The CDR3, as DNA: TGTGCCAGCAGTAACCGGGACAGGGACCACAATGAGCAGTTCTTC. It translates to CASSNRDRDHNEQFF.